The next 25 T cell receptor beta chains were all read from a single sample in a study of shared T cell receptors in the human thymus. Data came from immunoSEQ multiplex PCR; TCRdb stores just in-frame clones and leaves some out. The sample yields hundreds of thousands of clones, 70% to 90% seen once. The sample also formed part of further work on human thymus T cells.

Specimen: thymocytes. These TCRs come from a boy less than two years old with a congenital heart defect.

The chain recombines TRBV5-1 with TRBJ1-5, with TRBD1 as a possible D gene (6 bases). CDR3 length: 15 residues. With 0 bases removed from V and 4 bases from J, the gap between germline ends came to 11 bases. The germline V gene has CDR1 SGHRS and CDR2 YFSETQ. CDR3 DNA: TGCGCCAGCAGCTTGGAAGGCAGGGGAAATCAGCCCCAGCATTTT. Its protein is CASSLEGRGNQPQHF.

The V call is TRBV6-4, the J call TRBJ1-2, with D unclear. The CDR3 is 19 amino acids. V was cut by 3 bases and J by 0 bases, with 23 bases left in between. Per germline, CDR1 MRHNA and CDR2 SNTAGT. The CDR3 coding sequence is TGTGCCAGCAGTGAGCGTCTACAACCAGGCCCGTCTACTAACTATGGCTACACCTTC. It yields the protein CASSERLQPGPSTNYGYTF.

The chain employs TRBV11-2 and TRBJ2-1; D is undetermined. V dropped 5 bases and J dropped 0 bases, with 14 bases sitting between them. Per germline, CDR1 SGHAT and CDR2 FQNNGV. The length of the CDR3 is 16 residues. DNA for the CDR3: TGTGCCAGCAGCCCCACGCGGATTAGCTCCTACAATGAGCAGTTCTTC. It translates to CASSPTRISSYNEQFF.

DNA of the CDR3: TGTGCCAGCAGCCCCCGCAGGGCCAATGAGCAGTTCTTC. Its protein product is CASSPRRANEQFF. This sequence joins TRBV9 and TRBJ2-1; the D gene is possibly TRBD1 (5 bases). Trimming left V 4 bases short and J 6 bases short, with 11 bases between. The V gene's germline CDR1 is SGDLS and CDR2 YYNGEE. The CDR3 covers 13 residues. Supplemented by reference TRBV9 and TRBJ2-1, the full variable domain reads DSGVTQTPKHLITATGQRVTLRCSPRSGDLSVYWYQQSLDQGLQFLIQYYNGEERAKGNILERFSAQQFPDLHSELNLSSLELGDSALYFCASSPRRANEQFFGPGTRLTVL.

V is TRBV5-5 and J is TRBJ2-5, with 8 nucleotides matching TRBD2. Germline CDR1 and CDR2: SGHKS and YYEKEE (reference sequence). The CDR3 totals 14 residues. Trimming cost V 4 bases and J 5 bases; bases outside gene matches: 7. Here the CDR3 reads CASSLPGLGETQYF. CDR3 sequence (DNA): TGTGCCAGCAGCCTGCCGGGACTAGGGGAGACCCAGTACTTC.

The chain recombines TRBV27 with TRBJ1-2, with 8 positions matching TRBD1. After removal of 0 bases from V and 4 bases from J, the junction contained 4 bases not matched to a gene. Germline-derived CDR1 and CDR2 are MNHEY and SMNVEV (reference sequence). The CDR3 runs 15 residues. The CDR3: CASSLSRTGLYGYTF. The CDR3 coding sequence is TGTGCCAGCAGTTTATCCAGGACAGGGCTCTATGGCTACACCTTC.

V usage is TRBV15 and J usage is TRBJ2-3; D is unresolved. The CDR3 runs 16 residues. Germline values: CDR1 LNHNV, CDR2 YYDKDF (reference sequence). The V gene lost 0 bases and the J gene lost 1 base, with 11 bases spanning the gap. The CDR3 DNA follows: TGTGCCACCAGCAGAGACTTCAAACGGGGCACAGATACGCAGTATTTT. It encodes CATSRDFKRGTDTQYF.

This chain connects TRBV28 to TRBJ1-1, with 9 nucleotides matching TRBD1. The CDR3 is 14 residues long. Germline loops: CDR1 MDHEN, CDR2 SYDVKM. The V gene end was trimmed by 7 bases and the J gene end by 5 bases; junction bases not matched to a gene: 8. In DNA, the CDR3 is TGTGCCAGCACCCAACAGGGGGCGGGTACTGAAGCTTTCTTT. Protein product: CASTQQGAGTEAFF.

The J gene is TRBJ2-1, the V gene TRBV9, with D perhaps matching TRBD2 (7 bases). This CDR3 spans 15 amino acids. CDR1 and CDR2 (germline): SGDLS, YYNGEE. V was shortened by 0 bases and J by 9 bases, with 16 bases between the two germline ends. The CDR3 coding sequence is TGTGCCAGCAGCGTAGGGGCTAGCGGAGGGGGTGAGCAGTTCTTC. Translated: CASSVGASGGGEQFF.

V gene TRBV6-1 combines with J gene TRBJ2-5; D unresolved. Germline assignment: CDR1 MNHNS and CDR2 SASEGT. The ends were cut back, 2 bases at V and 2 bases at J, with 15 bases in the middle. The CDR3 is 16 residues long. CDR3 sequence (DNA): TGTGCCAGCAGTGAAAAGACTCCAGCCTCACAAGAGACCCAGTACTTC. Its translation: CASSEKTPASQETQYF.

This clone was seen more than once but under ten times. The chain carries TRBV4-3 and TRBJ1-3, with TRBD1 identical over 9 bases. The V segment lost 4 bases and the J segment 4 bases; nucleotides outside the gene matches: 2. The germline V gene encodes CDR1 LGHNA and CDR2 YSLEER. The CDR3 runs 14 residues. As DNA, the CDR3 is TGCGCCAGCAGCCGCGGACAGGGGGGAAACACCATATATTTT. Its translation: CASSRGQGGNTIYF.

The chain recombines TRBV4-2 with TRBJ1-2; D unclear. CDR3 size: 15 residues. Trimming shortened V by 1 base and J by 5 bases, and 14 bases separated the two germline ends. CDR1 and CDR2 (germline): LGHNA, YNFKEQ. CDR3 sequence reads: CASSQVGQDYYGYTF. The CDR3 nucleotides read TGTGCCAGCAGCCAAGTTGGCCAGGACTATTATGGCTACACCTTC.

The chain joins TRBV7-2 to TRBJ2-3, with TRBD2 matching over 7 bases. The CDR3 totals 15 residues. Germline V gene lookup returns CDR1 SGHTA and CDR2 FQGNSA. The J segment lost 1 base and the V segment lost 4 bases, leaving 5 bases of the junction unmatched. CDR3 in DNA: TGTGCCAGCAGCTCCTCTAGCGGATGCACAGATACGCAGTATTTT. The encoded protein is CASSSSSGCTDTQYF.

This clone was counted once. The gene calls are TRBV19 and TRBJ2-1; TRBD2 might be the D (5 bases). V dropped 8 bases and J dropped 7 bases, with 24 bases sitting between them. The CDR3 is 16 amino acids. The germline gives CDR1 LNHDA, CDR2 SQIVND (reference sequence). Here the CDR3 reads CASRGIGWTRGNEQFF. The CDR3 DNA follows: TGTGCCAGTCGAGGGATAGGGTGGACCCGAGGGAATGAGCAGTTCTTC.

The CDR3 region has the DNA TGTGCCAGTAGTGACGGGGCGGGGGCAAATTCACCCCTCCACTTT. Translated, it gives CASSDGAGANSPLHF. The chain joins TRBV19 to TRBJ1-6; a possible D gene is TRBD1 (6 bases). V lost 5 bases and J 7 bases, leaving 15 bases between the germline ends. The V gene's germline CDR1 is LNHDA and CDR2 SQIVND (reference sequence). The CDR3 length is 15 residues. The complete variable domain, with remaining parts taken from reference TRBV19 and TRBJ1-6, reads DGGITQSPKYLFRKEGQNVTLSCEQNLNHDAMYWYRQDPGQGLRLIYYSQIVNDFQKGDIAEGYSVSREKKESFPLTVTSAQKNPTAFYLCASSDGAGANSPLHFGNGTRLTVT.

This clone was picked up one time. The chain employs TRBV5-4 and TRBJ2-7; D may be TRBD2 (6 bases). Trimming left V 4 bases short and J 2 bases short, with 7 bases between. In germline, CDR1 is SGHNT, CDR2 YYREEE (reference sequence). The CDR3 runs to 12 residues. The CDR3 loop is CASSLATYEQYF. Here the CDR3 DNA reads TGTGCCAGCAGCCTAGCGACCTACGAGCAGTACTTC.

This chain uses TRBV14 with TRBJ2-7; the match to TRBD2 covers 14 bases. The trim removed 0 bases at V and 9 bases at J, leaving 7 bases unmatched. CDR3 length equals 16 residues. Germline values: CDR1 SGHDN, CDR2 FVKESK. The CDR3 here is CASSQEGLAGVGVQYF. CDR3 coding DNA: TGTGCCAGCAGCCAAGAGGGACTAGCGGGAGTTGGGGTGCAGTACTTC. The variable domain in full, completed from reference TRBV14 and TRBJ2-7, reads EAGVTQFPSHSVIEKGQTVTLRCDPISGHDNLYWYRRVMGKEIKFLLHFVKESKQDESGMPNNRFLAERTGGTYSTLKVQPAELEDSGVYFCASSQEGLAGVGVQYFGPGTRLTVT.

This chain joins TRBV6-5 and TRBJ2-2; TRBD1 agrees at 7 bases. The CDR3 is 15 residues long. Germline V gene data show CDR1 as MNHEY and CDR2 as SVGAGI. J was trimmed by 4 bases and V by 6 bases; bases with no gene match: 8. The DNA of the CDR3 is TGTGCCAGCAGACCCACCCCAGGGGGCACCGGGGAGCTGTTTTTT. This sequence encodes CASRPTPGGTGELFF.

The rearrangement joins TRBV7-6 to TRBJ2-1; 13 bases are shared with TRBD2. The germline V gene has CDR1 SGHVS and CDR2 FNYEAQ. This CDR3 is built from 17 residues. V lost 1 base, J lost 4 bases, and 4 bases stayed unmatched. CDR3 nucleotides: TGTGCCAGCAGCTTAGTGTCGACTAGCGGGAGGTACAATGAGCAGTTCTTC. It specifies CASSLVSTSGRYNEQFF.

The J gene is TRBJ1-5, the V gene TRBV6-6; weak D call: TRBD1 (5 bases). This CDR3 has 16 amino acids. V lost 4 bases and J 0 bases, leaving 13 bases between the germline ends. The germline V gene has CDR1 MNHNY and CDR2 SVGAGI (reference sequence). CDR3 DNA: TGTGCCAGCAGTTCCAGGGAACCCCTTAGCAATCAGCCCCAGCATTTT. As protein: CASSSREPLSNQPQHF.

This chain connects TRBV7-8 to TRBJ2-5, with D maybe TRBD1 (6 bases). CDR1 is SGHVS, CDR2 FQNEAQ, per germline. The V and J ends lost 1 base and 12 bases respectively, with 15 bases between them. The CDR3 totals 13 residues. The CDR3 here is CASSLEFGGGEYF. The CDR3 DNA follows: TGTGCCAGCAGCTTAGAATTTGGTGGGGGCGAGTACTTC.

This clone was found a few times. The chain has TRBV18 and TRBJ1-1; weak D call: TRBD1 (6 bases). The CDR3 runs to 17 residues. The V and J ends lost 2 bases and 5 bases respectively, with 21 bases between them. The germline V gene encodes CDR1 KGHSH and CDR2 LQKENI. This chain's CDR3 is CASSPSLPTGIETEAFF. The CDR3 DNA is TGTGCCAGCTCACCATCGCTCCCGACAGGAATAGAGACTGAAGCTTTCTTT. Drawing the rest from reference TRBV18 and TRBJ1-1, the complete variable domain is NAGVMQNPRHLVRRRGQEARLRCSPMKGHSHVYWYRQLPEEGLKFMVYLQKENIIDESGMPKERFSAEFPKEGPSILRIQQVVRGDSAAYFCASSPSLPTGIETEAFFGQGTRLTVV.

This clone came up a few times. The chain recombines TRBV4-1 with TRBJ2-7; a weak D match, TRBD1 (5 bases). CDR1 is MGHRA, CDR2 YSYEKL, per germline. The CDR3 covers 13 residues. V dropped 6 bases and J dropped 2 bases, with 11 bases sitting between them. The CDR3 loop reads CASSRTLTYEQYF. The DNA of the CDR3 is TGCGCCAGCAGTCGGACACTCACCTACGAGCAGTACTTC.

The V call is TRBV5-1, the J call TRBJ1-4, with D tentatively TRBD1 (6 bases). This CDR3 has 13 amino acids. Germline values: CDR1 SGHRS, CDR2 YFSETQ. The V end was cut by 4 bases, the J end by 4 bases, with 8 bases between. CDR3 in amino acids: CASSKDSNEKLFF. In DNA, the CDR3 is TGCGCCAGCAGCAAGGACAGTAATGAAAAACTGTTTTTT.

This chain links TRBV29-1 with TRBJ2-1, with TRBD2 matching over 7 bases. With 2 bases clipped from V and 7 bases from J, the junction kept 11 bases outside the gene matches. The CDR3 loop spans 15 amino acids. Germline values: CDR1 SQVTM, CDR2 ANQGSEA. The CDR3, as DNA: TGCAGCGTTGAAAGGCGGGAGACGTCGGAAAATGAGCAGTTCTTC. It translates to CSVERRETSENEQFF.